The 23 T cell receptor beta chains presented below share a single source sample, sequenced in a study of T cells in Graves' hyperthyroidism and ophthalmopathy (dated by TCRdb to the late 2010s). The method was multiplex PCR. TCRdb shows the sequencer as Illumina HiSeq 2000. Amplification of TCR beta CDR3 regions was carried out from RNA transcripts. For the first round of RT-PCR on the TCR CDR3, the HTBI primer set was used together with the Qiagen OneStep RT-PCR kit. The public reads were reprocessed in TCRdb via fastp at Q25 and MiXCR, keeping in-frame beta chains. Each entry merges the rows of one CDR3 protein and shows their most common DNA and genes. The sample records hundreds of thousands of distinct CDR3 sequences, less than 15% of which are singletons. The ten largest make up over 8.5% of the sample. Material for sequencing was blood. Receptor source: a woman in her late teens or twenties with Graves' hyperthyroidism.

This chain connects TRBV11-2 to TRBJ2-1; 8 positions match TRBD2. The V gene's germline CDR1 is SGHAT and CDR2 FQNNGV. After removal of 1 base from V and 5 bases from J, the junction contained 10 bases not matched to a gene. The CDR3 loop spans 17 amino acids. The CDR3 region has the DNA TGTGCCAGCAGCTTAGGATCCGGCGGGAGGAGGGACAATGAGCAGTTCTTC. Protein: CASSLGSGGRRDNEQFF.

This clonotype was seen many times. J is TRBJ2-1 and V is TRBV6-1; TRBD2 matches at 10 bases. The germline V gene encodes CDR1 MNHNS and CDR2 SASEGT. V shed 1 base, J shed 4 bases, and the junction held 7 bases outside the gene matches. CDR3 length: 17 residues. CDR3: CASSEGTSGVAYNEQFF. CDR3 bases: TGTGCCAGCAGTGAAGGGACTAGCGGAGTGGCTTACAATGAGCAGTTCTTC.

This clonotype was recorded a few times. This rearrangement joins TRBV3-1 to TRBJ2-2, with a tentative D call TRBD1 (5 bases). V lost 0 bases and J 1 base, leaving 12 bases between the germline ends. Looked up from germline, CDR1 is LGHDT and CDR2 is YNNKEL (reference sequence). This CDR3 is 17 amino acids long. This chain's CDR3 is CASSQDPDSLNTGELFF. The CDR3 bases are TGTGCCAGCAGCCAAGATCCAGACAGCCTGAACACCGGGGAGCTGTTTTTT. Based on the CDR3 plus reference TRBV3-1 and TRBJ2-2, the full variable domain is DTAVSQTPKYLVTQMGNDKSIKCEQNLGHDTMYWYKQDSKKFLKIMFSYNNKELIINETVPNRFSPKSPDKAHLNLHINSLELGDSAVYFCASSQDPDSLNTGELFFGEGSRLTVL.

The chain is built from TRBV7-9 and TRBJ1-1; 10 bases line up with TRBD1. J gave up 2 bases and V 8 bases, and 8 bases lay outside the gene matches. The CDR3 runs to 15 residues. CDR1 is SEHNR, CDR2 FQNEAQ, per germline (reference sequence). CDR3 in amino acids: CASGSGQGQNTEAFF. In DNA form, the CDR3 reads TGTGCCAGCGGCTCGGGACAGGGGCAAAACACTGAAGCTTTCTTT.

J is TRBJ1-3 and V is TRBV7-2, with D hard to call. The V end lost 4 bases, the J end lost 0 bases, and 10 bases lay between the germline ends. Germline CDR1 reads SGHTA; CDR2 reads FQGNSA. The CDR3 loop spans 15 amino acids. CDR3 region: CASSSSTSSGNTIYF. CDR3 in DNA: TGTGCCAGCAGCTCCTCAACCAGCTCTGGAAACACCATATATTTT.

V is TRBV7-2 and J is TRBJ1-1; 10 positions agree with TRBD1. With V trimmed by 5 bases and J by 5 bases, 8 bases remained unmatched. Germline-derived CDR1 and CDR2 are SGHTA and FQGNSA. The CDR3 covers 15 residues. The CDR3 coding sequence is TGTGCCAGCAGCGCCCGGGACAGGGGAATAACTGAAGCTTTCTTT. Protein: CASSARDRGITEAFF.

The sample holds many counts of this clonotype. The chain recombines TRBV6-1 with TRBJ1-3; a possible D gene is TRBD1 (6 bases). Germline CDR1 reads MNHNS; CDR2 reads SASEGT. CDR3 size: 14 residues. Trimming removed 8 bases at V and 0 bases at J, with 11 bases between. The CDR3 here is CASGGVNSGNTIYF. The CDR3 DNA reads as TGTGCCAGCGGGGGCGTAAACTCTGGAAACACCATATATTTT.

This clonotype was found many times. This chain joins TRBV4-1 and TRBJ1-2, with no clear D. The CDR3 totals 14 residues. Between the trimmed V and J ends, which lost 4 bases and 6 bases, there was a span of 15 bases. The germline CDR1 and CDR2 sequences are MGHRA and YSYEKL. CDR3 DNA: TGCGCCAGCAGCCCCGTCGGGGTCGGCGATGGCTACACCTTC. As protein: CASSPVGVGDGYTF.

This clonotype was counted a few times. The J gene is TRBJ2-3, the V gene TRBV10-3; 7 bases align to TRBD1. The V segment lost 4 bases and the J segment 4 bases; nucleotides outside the gene matches: 20. Per the germline V gene, CDR1 is ENHRY and CDR2 is SYGVKD. The CDR3 contains 19 residues. The CDR3 loop is CAISASNILTGLGSDTQYF. CDR3 bases: TGTGCCATCAGTGCTTCAAATATCCTGACAGGGCTGGGGTCAGATACGCAGTATTTT.

This clonotype was picked up many times. This sequence joins TRBV12-3 or TRBV12-4 and TRBJ2-3; 10 positions agree with TRBD1. The CDR3 is made up of 16 amino acids. V lost 2 bases to trimming and J lost 4 bases; unmatched junction nucleotides: 6. This CDR3 reads CASSLPRDRGPDTQYF. The CDR3 DNA is TGTGCCAGCAGTTTACCCCGGGACAGGGGTCCAGATACGCAGTATTTT.

This clonotype was found many times. The J gene is TRBJ1-1, the V gene TRBV6-5, with TRBD1 identical over 8 bases. The CDR3 has 14 amino acids. Germline lookup yields CDR1 MNHEY and CDR2 SVGAGI. The junction had 2 bases not matched to a gene; V was cut back by 2 bases and J by 3 bases. The CDR3 DNA is TGTGCCAGCAGTTACCAGGGGGCTTACACTGAAGCTTTCTTT. Its protein product is CASSYQGAYTEAFF.

Comments on this clonotype: Likely a read error: the CDR3 ends without its conserved phenylalanine or tryptophan. J is TRBJ1-6 and V is TRBV4-3, with D possibly being TRBD1 (5 bases). V gave up 1 base and J gave up 5 bases, with 9 bases separating them. The CDR3 has 15 amino acids. The germline V gene encodes CDR1 LGHNA and CDR2 YSLEER. CDR3 nucleotide sequence: TGCGCCAGCAGCCAAGCGACAGCAAATAATTCACCCCTCCACCTT. Translating gives CASSQATANNSPLHL.

This clonotype was detected many times. V and J are TRBV11-1 and TRBJ2-4, with a weak D call TRBD1 (6 bases). The CDR3 spans 13 residues. Trimming left V 6 bases short and J 8 bases short, with 14 bases between. Germline CDR1 and CDR2: SGHAT and FQDESV (reference sequence). CDR3 residues: CASRYRVGDIQYF. The CDR3, as DNA: TGTGCCAGCAGGTACAGGGTCGGGGACATTCAGTACTTC.

V usage is TRBV28 and J usage is TRBJ2-7, with 7 bases fitting TRBD1. The V segment lost 5 bases and the J segment 0 bases; nucleotides outside the gene matches: 7. The germline gives CDR1 MDHEN, CDR2 SYDVKM. The CDR3 runs 15 residues. The CDR3 nucleotides are TGTGCCAGCAGTCCGCCCGGGGACAGCTCCTACGAGCAGTACTTC. Translating gives CASSPPGDSSYEQYF.

Ten or more counts support this clonotype. The V and J genes are TRBV28 and TRBJ2-7, with D unclear. The CDR3 loop spans 15 amino acids. Trimming shortened V by 3 bases and J by 0 bases, and 12 bases separated the two germline ends. Germline CDR1 reads MDHEN; CDR2 reads SYDVKM. The CDR3 DNA reads as TGTGCCAGCAGTTTTGATAGCCCTAGCTCCTACGAGCAGTACTTC. Encoded protein: CASSFDSPSSYEQYF.

This clonotype was seen at least ten times. The chain joins TRBV9 to TRBJ1-1, with TRBD1 matching over 12 bases. This CDR3 has 20 residues. The germline V gene has CDR1 SGDLS and CDR2 YYNGEE. Germline trimming cut 4 bases from V and 1 base from J; bases unmatched to any gene: 17. The CDR3 DNA reads as TGTGCCAGCAGCCCTGATGGGACAGGGGGCGGATCGGCTCCGAACACTGAAGCTTTCTTT. The encoded protein is CASSPDGTGGGSAPNTEAFF.

This clonotype was counted between two and nine times. The chain couples TRBV7-2 to TRBJ2-1; D remains unclear. Germline assignment: CDR1 SGHTA and CDR2 FQGNSA. The CDR3 is 14 residues long. Trimming pared 4 bases from V and 0 bases from J, leaving 7 bases between. The CDR3 protein is CASSSGRSYNEQFF. The CDR3 region has the DNA TGTGCCAGCAGCTCCGGCCGCTCCTACAATGAGCAGTTCTTC.

V usage is TRBV10-1 and J usage is TRBJ2-1; D might be TRBD2 (5 bases). Deletions cut 0 bases from V and 0 bases from J, with 9 bases between. Per germline, CDR1 WNHNN and CDR2 SYGVQD (reference sequence). CDR3 length: 16 amino acids. The CDR3 sequence: CASSESAGSSYNEQFF. CDR3 bases: TGCGCCAGCAGTGAGTCCGCGGGCAGCTCCTACAATGAGCAGTTCTTC.

This clonotype was counted ten times or more. The chain is built from TRBV20-1 and TRBJ1-2; TRBD1 aligns across 8 bases. The CDR3 consists of 15 residues. CDR1 is DFQATT, CDR2 SNEGSKA, per germline (reference sequence). For the CDR3, the DNA is TGCAGGCCCTCCGTTACCAATGACAGGGGTGAGGGCTACACCTTC. It codes for CRPSVTNDRGEGYTF.

This clonotype was observed at least ten times. The chain recombines TRBV11-2 with TRBJ1-2; 10 bases align to TRBD1. With V trimmed by 5 bases and J by 5 bases, 8 bases remained unmatched. Germline assignment: CDR1 SGHAT and CDR2 FQNNGV. The CDR3 spans 15 residues. The CDR3 nucleotides are TGTGCCAGCAGCCAAAGAGGACAGGGGGTATATGGCTACACCTTC. This sequence encodes CASSQRGQGVYGYTF. Variable domain in full (rest from reference TRBV11-2 and TRBJ1-2): EAGVAQSPRYKIIEKRQSVAFWCNPISGHATLYWYQQILGQGPKLLIQFQNNGVVDDSQLPKDRFSAERLKGVDSTLKIQPAKLEDSAVYLCASSQRGQGVYGYTFGSGTRLTVV.

The chain combines TRBV7-9 with TRBJ2-3; TRBD2 might be the D (5 bases). Trimming took off 3 bases at V and 5 bases at J, with 15 bases between the two ends. Per the germline V gene, CDR1 is SEHNR and CDR2 is FQNEAQ (reference sequence). The CDR3 has 15 amino acids. DNA for the CDR3: TGTGCCAGCAGCTTTTACTCCGGGGTGAGAGATACGCAGTATTTT. It is translated as CASSFYSGVRDTQYF.

The chain uses TRBV19 and TRBJ1-5; 8 bases are shared with TRBD1. The CDR3 is 16 residues long. The V gene end was trimmed by 5 bases and the J gene end by 2 bases; junction bases not matched to a gene: 8. Per germline, CDR1 LNHDA and CDR2 SQIVND (reference sequence). The CDR3 spells CASSSIDRGGNQPQHF. CDR3 nucleotide sequence: TGTGCCAGTAGTTCCATCGACAGGGGCGGCAATCAGCCCCAGCATTTT. Full variable domain (remainder filled in from reference TRBV19 and TRBJ1-5): DGGITQSPKYLFRKEGQNVTLSCEQNLNHDAMYWYRQDPGQGLRLIYYSQIVNDFQKGDIAEGYSVSREKKESFPLTVTSAQKNPTAFYLCASSSIDRGGNQPQHFGDGTRLSIL.

This clonotype was counted many times. V usage is TRBV20-1 and J usage is TRBJ1-4, with D possibly matching TRBD1 (5 bases). The CDR3 spans 14 residues. V dropped 0 bases and J dropped 6 bases, with 11 bases sitting between them. CDR1 is DFQATT, CDR2 SNEGSKA, per germline (reference sequence). This chain's CDR3 is CSAREGVMYEKLFF. CDR3 in DNA: TGCAGTGCTAGAGAGGGGGTAATGTATGAAAAACTGTTTTTT.